This entry lists 11 T cell receptor beta chains sequenced from one sample in a study of graft-versus-host responses after intestinal transplantation. Assay used: immunoSEQ multiplex PCR; TCRdb lists only in-frame clones, some missing. Here the sample spans around 100,000 clones, less than 90% being singletons. These receptors lack a known antigen. The material was unstimulated CD4+ T cells sorted from spleen or lymph node cells, obtained before transplant. Receptors were obtained from a human donor who was the organ donor for an intestinal transplant.

This clone was counted a few times. The rearrangement uses TRBV5-1 and TRBJ2-3, with D perhaps matching TRBD1 (6 bases). V lost 0 bases and J 2 bases, leaving 10 bases between the germline ends. In germline, CDR1 is SGHRS, CDR2 YFSETQ. CDR3 size: 15 residues. The CDR3 sequence: CASSLVRGITDTQYF. The CDR3 DNA follows: TGCGCCAGCAGCTTGGTGAGGGGGATCACAGATACGCAGTATTTT.

V gene TRBV27 combines with J gene TRBJ2-1, with TRBD1 as a possible D gene (5 bases). The CDR3 spans 15 residues. Germline V lookup: CDR1 MNHEY, CDR2 SMNVEV (reference sequence). The ends were cut back, 3 bases at V and 0 bases at J, with 9 bases in the middle. The CDR3 here is CASSFRGSSYNEQFF. DNA of the CDR3: TGTGCCAGCAGTTTTAGGGGAAGCTCCTACAATGAGCAGTTCTTC.

The V gene is TRBV10-3, the J gene TRBJ2-5, with D maybe TRBD2 (5 bases). Trimming shortened V by 0 bases and J by 2 bases, and 16 bases separated the two germline ends. The CDR3 spans 17 residues. In germline, CDR1 is ENHRY, CDR2 SYGVKD. The CDR3 coding sequence is TGTGCCATCAGTGAGTCGAAGCTAGCCGTAAAACAAGAGACCCAGTACTTC. This translates into CAISESKLAVKQETQYF.

The chain employs TRBV10-3 and TRBJ1-1; TRBD1 is a possible D gene (6 bases). CDR3 size: 13 residues. Trimming stripped 10 bases from V and 2 bases from J, with 14 bases between. Germline CDR1 and CDR2: ENHRY and SYGVKD. The CDR3: CATAGGSNTEAFF. DNA for the CDR3: TGTGCCACGGCGGGGGGCTCTAACACTGAAGCTTTCTTT.

The J gene is TRBJ1-1, the V gene TRBV7-9; 10 bases fit TRBD1. J gave up 1 base and V 4 bases, and 3 bases lay outside the gene matches. The CDR3 covers 15 residues. The germline V gene has CDR1 SEHNR and CDR2 FQNEAQ (reference sequence). CDR3 protein: CASSSRTGGNTEAFF. As DNA, the CDR3 is TGTGCCAGCAGCTCCCGGACAGGGGGGAACACTGAAGCTTTCTTT.

The chain employs TRBV5-4 and TRBJ2-5; D is possibly TRBD1 or TRBD2 (5 bases each). The CDR3 runs 13 residues. Germline V CDR1 and CDR2: SGHNT, YYREEE (reference sequence). The V and J ends lost 3 bases and 5 bases respectively, with 11 bases between them. This CDR3 reads CASSWDGGETQYF. The CDR3 region has the DNA TGTGCCAGCAGCTGGGACGGCGGGGAGACCCAGTACTTC.

V and J are TRBV18 and TRBJ2-5, with 7 bases identical to TRBD2. CDR3 length equals 17 residues. V lost 0 bases, J lost 2 bases, and 9 bases stayed unmatched. The V gene's germline CDR1 is KGHSH and CDR2 LQKENI. The CDR3: CASSPPQRGLLQETQYF. DNA of the CDR3: TGTGCCAGCTCACCACCGCAGCGGGGACTCTTACAAGAGACCCAGTACTTC.

This clone was seen a single time. The chain combines TRBV10-1 with TRBJ2-7, with D maybe TRBD1 (6 bases). Between the trimmed V and J ends, which lost 10 bases and 0 bases, there was a span of 16 bases. CDR1 WNHNN and CDR2 SYGVQD come from the germline V gene (reference sequence). CDR3 length: 14 residues. CDR3 protein: CAIDIRDNSYEQYF. CDR3 DNA: TGCGCCATCGATATTAGGGACAACTCCTACGAGCAGTACTTC.

The chain is built from TRBV19 and TRBJ1-1; unclear D gene. Germline V lookup: CDR1 LNHDA, CDR2 SQIVND (reference sequence). V gave up 11 bases and J gave up 0 bases, with 13 bases separating them. The CDR3 contains 13 residues. CDR3 nucleotides: TGTGCCCCGAGGTGGCTGCTGAACACTGAAGCTTTCTTT. Its protein product is CAPRWLLNTEAFF.

The rearrangement links TRBV28 to TRBJ1-1, with D hard to call. This CDR3 comprises 14 residues. Trimming pared 7 bases from V and 0 bases from J, leaving 12 bases between. The germline V gene has CDR1 MDHEN and CDR2 SYDVKM. The CDR3, as DNA: TGTGCCAGCACCCAAACGGCAGTGAACACTGAAGCTTTCTTT. Its translation: CASTQTAVNTEAFF.

The chain couples TRBV30 to TRBJ1-3; D gene unclear. Germline CDR1 and CDR2: GTSNPN and SVGIG (reference sequence). Deletions cut 2 bases from V and 2 bases from J, with 13 bases between. The CDR3 totals 15 residues. The CDR3 region is CAWSLWAQAGNTIYF. In DNA, the CDR3 is TGTGCCTGGAGTCTGTGGGCTCAGGCTGGAAACACCATATATTTT.